A selection of T cell receptor beta chains follows, all from one sample in a study of T cell repertoires in cytomegalovirus infection. TCRdb ran MiXCR on the reads and lists one entry per CDR3 protein. The sample has 640,000 or so distinct CDR3 sequences; about 30% are singletons. Their antigen targets remain unknown. Sequenced material: cultured PBMCs, taken from culture after CMV antigen stimulation. Every receptor here comes from a human donor in good health (CMV status not recorded). Some clones in this sample may be carry-over from other donors' samples. Each CDR3 is given with its conserved first and last residue. The order of the fields is clone size, D gene, V gene, J gene, CDR3 DNA, CDR3 protein. D genes are given only for firm matches. Only some rows state a clone size, as once, few, many or a class for expanded clones.

size: NA; D: TRBD2; V: TRBV5-1; J: TRBJ2-1; DNA: TGCGCCAGCAGCCCCGAGGCGCTAGCGGGTGGGGATGAGCAGTTCTTC; CDR3: CASSPEALAGGDEQFF
size: NA; D: TRBD1; V: TRBV6-6; J: TRBJ1-1; DNA: TGTGCCAGCATTCTCAACCCGGGACAGGTGGGGGCGAACACTGAAGCTTTCTTT; CDR3: CASILNPGQVGANTEAFF
size: once; D: NA; V: TRBV20-1; J: TRBJ2-1; DNA: TGCAGTGCTAGAGTCGGAGACAATGAGCAGTTCTTC; CDR3: CSARVGDNEQFF
size: few; D: TRBD2; V: TRBV12-3/TRBV12-4; J: TRBJ2-5; DNA: TGTGCCAGCAGTCAACGGGGGGGTAGCGAGGAGACCCAGTACTTC; CDR3: CASSQRGGSEETQYF
size: NA; D: NA; V: TRBV23-1; J: TRBJ2-7; DNA: TGCGCCAGCAGTCTAGGGGGGTGCGCATACGAGCAGTACTTC; CDR3: CASSLGGCAYEQYF
size: NA; D: TRBD2; V: TRBV27; J: TRBJ2-5; DNA: TGTGCCAGCAGTCCTACTCCCGGACTAGCGGGCCGAGAGACCCAGTACTTC; CDR3: CASSPTPGLAGRETQYF
size: NA; D: TRBD1; V: TRBV7-9; J: TRBJ2-3; DNA: TGTGCCAGCACCGGGACAGGGGTAGATACGCAGGATTTT; CDR3: CASTGTGVDTQDF
size: NA; D: NA; V: TRBV6-5; J: TRBJ2-7; DNA: TGTGCCAGCAGTTACCCCAGTCGAGGCAGGTACGAGCAGTACTTC; CDR3: CASSYPSRGRYEQYF
size: NA; D: TRBD1; V: TRBV20-1; J: TRBJ2-7; DNA: TGCAGTGCTGGGGACAGAAACTACGAGCAGTACTTC; CDR3: CSAGDRNYEQYF
size: many; D: NA; V: TRBV7-2; J: TRBJ2-5; DNA: TGTGCCAGCAGCCCTTCAGGGGCGCAAGAGACCCAGTACTTC; CDR3: CASSPSGAQETQYF
size: NA; D: NA; V: TRBV12-3/TRBV12-4; J: TRBJ2-6; DNA: TGTGCCAGCAGGGCCTCAAGTGGGGCCAACGTCCTGACTTTC; CDR3: CASRASSGANVLTF
size: NA; D: NA; V: TRBV4-3; J: TRBJ2-3; DNA: TGCGCCAGCAGCCCGTGGTTCGCAGGTGGCACAGATACGCAGTATTTT; CDR3: CASSPWFAGGTDTQYF
size: few; D: TRBD2; V: TRBV6-1; J: TRBJ2-7; DNA: TGTGCCAGCAGTTCCGGACTAGCGGGCACCTCTTACGAGCAGTACTTC; CDR3: CASSSGLAGTSYEQYF
size: NA; D: TRBD2; V: TRBV12-3/TRBV12-4; J: TRBJ2-1; DNA: TGTGCCAGCAGTCTAGCGGGAGATCGAAGTGAGCAGTTCTTC; CDR3: CASSLAGDRSEQFF
size: many; D: NA; V: TRBV7-2; J: TRBJ1-6; DNA: TGTGCCAGCAGCCCCCCCGGACAGTTCTCCTATAATTCACCCCTCCACTTT; CDR3: CASSPPGQFSYNSPLHF
size: NA; D: NA; V: TRBV20-1; J: TRBJ2-3; DNA: TGCAGTGCTAAAGGGGGTTTGAGCACAGATACGCAGTATTTT; CDR3: CSAKGGLSTDTQYF
size: NA; D: NA; V: TRBV10-2; J: TRBJ2-4; DNA: TGCGCCAGCAGTGAGATGAACATTCAGTACTTC; CDR3: CASSEMNIQYF
size: few; D: TRBD1; V: TRBV7-9; J: TRBJ1-2; DNA: TGTGCCAGCAGCTTAGAGGGACAGGCTGCTGGCTACACCTTC; CDR3: CASSLEGQAAGYTF
size: many; D: NA; V: TRBV7-6; J: TRBJ2-1; DNA: TGTGCCAGCAGCCCCGACCTAGGGGTTGGGAGCGGGTACAATGAGCAGTTCTTC; CDR3: CASSPDLGVGSGYNEQFF
size: many; D: NA; V: TRBV11-2; J: TRBJ2-3; DNA: TGTGCCAGCAGCTTAGCGCCAGCGATCACAGATACGCAGTATTTT; CDR3: CASSLAPAITDTQYF
size: few; D: NA; V: TRBV2; J: TRBJ2-3; DNA: TGTGCCAGCAGTGGGGAGACAGATACGCAGTATTTT; CDR3: CASSGETDTQYF
size: few; D: NA; V: TRBV28; J: TRBJ2-5; DNA: TGTGCCAGCAGTTTGGGGGGCCCGGTACAAGAGACCCAGTACTTC; CDR3: CASSLGGPVQETQYF
size: many; D: TRBD1; V: TRBV7-9; J: TRBJ1-1; DNA: TGTGCCAGCAGCTGGGGGACAGGGGGAGGTGAAGCTTTCTTT; CDR3: CASSWGTGGGEAFF
size: NA; D: TRBD2; V: TRBV2; J: TRBJ2-1; DNA: TGTGCCAGCATTCGCGTACTAGCGGGACGGAGCTCCTACAATGAGCAGTTCTTC; CDR3: CASIRVLAGRSSYNEQFF
size: NA; D: NA; V: TRBV4-1; J: TRBJ1-5; DNA: TGCGCCAGCAGCCAAGGTTTTAAGGATCAGCCCCAGCATTTT; CDR3: CASSQGFKDQPQHF
size: NA; D: NA; V: TRBV6-2/TRBV6-3; J: TRBJ1-2; DNA: TGTGCCAGCAGTTATGTTCTCGGCGGCTACACCTTC; CDR3: CASSYVLGGYTF
size: many; D: NA; V: TRBV7-8; J: TRBJ1-6; DNA: TGTGCCAGCAGCGCCGACGGTTATAATTCACCCCTCCACTTT; CDR3: CASSADGYNSPLHF
size: NA; D: NA; V: TRBV7-8; J: TRBJ2-7; DNA: TGTGCCAGCAGCTCAACCAGGTTTCCGAGCTCCTACGAGCAGTACTTC; CDR3: CASSSTRFPSSYEQYF
size: NA; D: TRBD1; V: TRBV18; J: TRBJ1-6; DNA: TGTGCCAGCTCACCACGGCAGGGGGCAGGTTCACCCCTCCACTTT; CDR3: CASSPRQGAGSPLHF
size: NA; D: NA; V: TRBV27; J: TRBJ1-5; DNA: TGTGCCAGCAGTGCAACACCCAATCAGCCCCAGCATTTT; CDR3: CASSATPNQPQHF
size: few; D: NA; V: TRBV7-2; J: TRBJ2-3; DNA: TGTGCCAGCAGCCCAGATTCCCCAGGGACCACAGATACGCAGTATTTT; CDR3: CASSPDSPGTTDTQYF
size: few; D: NA; V: TRBV19; J: TRBJ1-2; DNA: TGTGCCAGTAGTATAGGAACAGGAAGGGACTATGGCTACACCTTC; CDR3: CASSIGTGRDYGYTF
size: NA; D: NA; V: TRBV11-2; J: TRBJ2-1; DNA: TGTGCCAGCAGCTTGGGTACGGGACAACCCTACAATGAGCAGTTCTTC; CDR3: CASSLGTGQPYNEQFF
size: NA; D: NA; V: TRBV12-3/TRBV12-4; J: TRBJ1-1; DNA: TGTGCCAGCAGTTTAGCGCTGAAGAACACTGAAGCTTTCTTT; CDR3: CASSLALKNTEAFF
size: few; D: NA; V: TRBV7-2; J: TRBJ1-2; DNA: TGTGCCAGCAGCTTATCCCTAGTGTCGAACTTAGGCTACACCTTC; CDR3: CASSLSLVSNLGYTF
size: many; D: NA; V: TRBV7-2; J: TRBJ2-7; DNA: TGTGCCAGCAGGCCCCGGTCGGGGATCACCTACGAGCAGTACTTC; CDR3: CASRPRSGITYEQYF
size: NA; D: NA; V: TRBV7-6; J: TRBJ1-2; DNA: TGTGCCAGCAGCTTAGCCCCGCTAAGGGCAGGGACGGGAGGCTACACCTTC; CDR3: CASSLAPLRAGTGGYTF
size: NA; D: TRBD2; V: TRBV12-3/TRBV12-4; J: TRBJ2-1; DNA: TGTGCCAGCACCCGGACTAGTGGGAATTACAATGAGCAGTTCTTC; CDR3: CASTRTSGNYNEQFF
size: NA; D: TRBD1; V: TRBV6-1; J: TRBJ2-5; DNA: TGTGCCAGCAGTTCCGACAGGGGGCGAGGGTTCCAAGAGACCCAGTACTTC; CDR3: CASSSDRGRGFQETQYF
size: NA; D: TRBD1; V: TRBV12-3/TRBV12-4; J: TRBJ1-2; DNA: TGTGCCAGCAGCCGGGACAGGGTTTTCAGCTACACCTTC; CDR3: CASSRDRVFSYTF
size: NA; D: NA; V: TRBV19; J: TRBJ2-1; DNA: TGTGCCAGTAGTATATCGGGCAGGGGGGCCTACAATGAGCAGTTCTTC; CDR3: CASSISGRGAYNEQFF
size: NA; D: TRBD2; V: TRBV19; J: TRBJ2-7; DNA: TGTGCCAGTAGTCTCGGGACTAGCGGAGCCTACGAGCAGTACTTC; CDR3: CASSLGTSGAYEQYF
size: many; D: NA; V: TRBV7-2; J: TRBJ1-5; DNA: TGTGCCAGCAGCTTAAGAGGTCAGACTAATCAGCCCCAGCATTTT; CDR3: CASSLRGQTNQPQHF
size: NA; D: NA; V: TRBV2; J: TRBJ2-3; DNA: TGTGCCAGCAGTGAAGGGGGAGATACGCAGTATTTT; CDR3: CASSEGGDTQYF
size: NA; D: NA; V: TRBV20-1; J: TRBJ1-1; DNA: TGCAGTGCCCGACCGGGCGGCAGAAAGAACACTGAAGCTTTCTTT; CDR3: CSARPGGRKNTEAFF
size: NA; D: TRBD2; V: TRBV5-4; J: TRBJ2-7; DNA: TGTGCCAGCAGCTCCCCCGGGGGGGTCGAGCAGTACTTC; CDR3: CASSSPGGVEQYF